This T cell receptor (beta chain) stems from a study of blood T cells in healthy people across ages. The study's findings and limits: It was held that diversity estimates obtained from one million T cells represented underestimates.

The study drew donors from healthy Caucasian individuals in Russia aged roughly 6 to 90. Germline values: CDR1 LGHNA, CDR2 YNFKEQ. The CDR3 is 15 amino acids. Trimming left V 1 base short and J 4 bases short, with 13 bases between. A second roughly 6 to 11 cycle PCR used barcoded and J-beta primers. TCRdb reanalysed the 5' RACE reads using MiXCR and keeps one entry per CDR3 protein. The sample lists 600,000 to 650,000 distinct CDR3 sequences, 45% to 65% occurring once. As to this clonotype: Antigen specificity is unknown.

The chain combines TRBV4-2 with TRBJ2-5, with D maybe TRBD1 (5 bases). Material for sequencing was blood. The receptor was isolated from a man aged 55 to 70 in good health. DNA of the CDR3: TGTGCCAGCAGCCAAGGTGGTAGGGGTGGAGAGACCCAGTACTTC. Translating gives CASSQGGRGGETQYF.